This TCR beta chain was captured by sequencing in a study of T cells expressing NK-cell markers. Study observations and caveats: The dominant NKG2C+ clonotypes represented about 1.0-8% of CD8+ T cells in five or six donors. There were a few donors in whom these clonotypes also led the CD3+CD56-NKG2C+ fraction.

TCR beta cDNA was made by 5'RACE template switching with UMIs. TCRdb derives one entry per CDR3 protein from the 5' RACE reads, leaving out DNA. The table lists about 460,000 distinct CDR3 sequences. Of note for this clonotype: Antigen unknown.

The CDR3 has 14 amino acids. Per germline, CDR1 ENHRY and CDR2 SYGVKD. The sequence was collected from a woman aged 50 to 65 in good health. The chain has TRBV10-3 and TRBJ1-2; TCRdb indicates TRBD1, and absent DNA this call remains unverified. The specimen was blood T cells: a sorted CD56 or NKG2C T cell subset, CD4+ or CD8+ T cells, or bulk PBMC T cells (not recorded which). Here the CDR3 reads CAISPETGNYGYTF.